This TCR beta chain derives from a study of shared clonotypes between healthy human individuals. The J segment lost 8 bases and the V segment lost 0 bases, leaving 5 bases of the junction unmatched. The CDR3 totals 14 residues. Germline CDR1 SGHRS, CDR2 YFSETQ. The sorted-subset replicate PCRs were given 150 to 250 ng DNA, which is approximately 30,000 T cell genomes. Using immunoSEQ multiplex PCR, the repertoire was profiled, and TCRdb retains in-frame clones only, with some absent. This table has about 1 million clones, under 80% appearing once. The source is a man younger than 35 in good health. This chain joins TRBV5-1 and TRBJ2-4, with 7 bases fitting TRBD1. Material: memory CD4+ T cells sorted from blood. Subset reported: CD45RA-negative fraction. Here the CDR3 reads CASSLAATGDIQYF. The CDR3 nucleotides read TGCGCCAGCAGCTTGGCCGCCACAGGGGACATTCAGTACTTC.